The clone carrying this TCR beta chain was detected ten times or more. Its antigen is still unknown. Via MiXCR, TCRdb re-called the 5' RACE reads, giving one row per CDR3 protein. The sample has approximately 190,000 distinct CDR3 sequences; 10% to 15% are singletons. This specimen belongs to a study of CD8 T cells in ankylosing spondylitis. Notes on the study in general: Within ankylosing spondylitis blood, a TCR beta motif made up of under 10 highly homologous variants appeared to be characteristic. It was reported that disease-linked clones were significantly enriched in matched ankylosing spondylitis synovial fluid.

CDR3 size: 14 residues. Germline V lookup: CDR1 KGHDR, CDR2 SFDVKD. V was clipped by 4 bases and J by 1 base, with 9 bases between them. Sequenced material: blood, either unsorted or a sorted T cell fraction (not recorded which). The TCR comes from a female donor with ankylosing spondylitis or in good health (not recorded which). The rearrangement joins TRBV24-1 to TRBJ1-2, with D unresolved. The CDR3 spells CATSDNTDNYGYTF. The CDR3 DNA reads as TGTGCCACCAGTGACAACACGGATAACTATGGCTACACCTTC.